This T cell receptor (beta chain) was profiled in a study of cytomegalovirus exposure and HLA in healthy donors. Broader study findings: The productive fraction for most TCR beta V segments was about 90% or about 30% in an earlier analysis.

PCR amplification relied on 60 Vbeta primers (plus 13 Jbeta primers). TCRdb keeps only in-frame clones here, not all; method: immunoSEQ multiplex PCR. The table has over 110,000 clones, 82% seen once; the top ten hold about 2.3%. Regarding this clone: Its antigen is as yet unknown.

Germline CDR1 reads SNHLY; CDR2 reads FYNNEI. The CDR3 loop spans 15 amino acids. V lost 3 bases, J lost 13 bases, and 9 bases stayed unmatched. Sequences were obtained from PBMCs. The gene calls are TRBV2 and TRBJ2-1; TRBD2 matches at 13 bases. This clonotype originated in a male donor in good health and CMV-seronegative. CDR3 protein: CASSDLLAGGPGQFF. In DNA, the CDR3 is TGTGCCAGCAGTGATCTACTAGCGGGAGGGCCGGGCCAGTTCTTC.